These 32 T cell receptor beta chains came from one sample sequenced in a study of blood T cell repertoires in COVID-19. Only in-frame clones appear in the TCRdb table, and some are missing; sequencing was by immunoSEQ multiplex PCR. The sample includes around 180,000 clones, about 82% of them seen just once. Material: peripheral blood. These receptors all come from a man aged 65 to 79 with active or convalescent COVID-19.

The DNA of the CDR3 is TGTGCCAGCAGTTACTCCCACAGGGGTAGCACAGATACGCAGTATTTT. Its protein is CASSYSHRGSTDTQYF. The V gene is TRBV6-5, the J gene TRBJ2-3; 7 bases line up with TRBD1. V gave up 0 bases and J gave up 0 bases; unmatched junction bases: 3. CDR3 size: 16 residues. Germline CDR1 reads MNHEY; CDR2 reads SVGAGI.

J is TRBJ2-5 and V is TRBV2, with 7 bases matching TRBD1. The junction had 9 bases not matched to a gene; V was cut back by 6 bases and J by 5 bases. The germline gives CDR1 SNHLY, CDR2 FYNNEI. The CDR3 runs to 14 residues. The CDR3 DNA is TGTGCCAGCAGGGCAGACAGGGCTTCGGAGACCCAGTACTTC. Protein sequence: CASRADRASETQYF.

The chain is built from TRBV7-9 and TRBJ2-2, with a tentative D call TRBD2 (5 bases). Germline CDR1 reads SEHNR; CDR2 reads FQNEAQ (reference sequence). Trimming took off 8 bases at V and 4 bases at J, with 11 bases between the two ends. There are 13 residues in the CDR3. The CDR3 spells CASGSGGTGELFF. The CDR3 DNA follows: TGTGCCAGCGGGTCAGGAGGCACCGGGGAGCTGTTTTTT.

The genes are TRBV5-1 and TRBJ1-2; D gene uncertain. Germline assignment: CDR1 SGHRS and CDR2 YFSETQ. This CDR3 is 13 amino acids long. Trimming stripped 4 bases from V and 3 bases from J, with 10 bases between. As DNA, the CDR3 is TGCGCCAGCAGCCCCCACCAGGACTATGGCTACACCTTC. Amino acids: CASSPHQDYGYTF.

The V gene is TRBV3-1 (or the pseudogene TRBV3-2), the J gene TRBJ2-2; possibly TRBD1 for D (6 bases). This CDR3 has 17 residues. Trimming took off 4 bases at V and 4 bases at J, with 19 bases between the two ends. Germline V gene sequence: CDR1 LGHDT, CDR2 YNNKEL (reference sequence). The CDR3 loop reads CASSPPPGRGGTGELFF. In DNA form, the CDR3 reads TGTGCCAGCAGCCCACCTCCGGGCAGGGGTGGCACCGGGGAGCTGTTTTTT.

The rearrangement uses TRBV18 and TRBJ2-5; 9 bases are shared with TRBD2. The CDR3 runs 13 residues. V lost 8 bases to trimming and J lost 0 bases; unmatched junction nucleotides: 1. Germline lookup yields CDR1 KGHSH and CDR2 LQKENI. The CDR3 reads CASAGGNQETQYF. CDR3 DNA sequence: TGTGCCAGCGCGGGGGGGAACCAAGAGACCCAGTACTTC.

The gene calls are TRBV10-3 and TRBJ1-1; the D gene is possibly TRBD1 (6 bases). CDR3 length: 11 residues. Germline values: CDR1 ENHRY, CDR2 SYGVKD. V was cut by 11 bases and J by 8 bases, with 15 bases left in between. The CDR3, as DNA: TGTGCCTCCCTGGACAGCCTCGAAGCTTTCTTT. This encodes CASLDSLEAFF.

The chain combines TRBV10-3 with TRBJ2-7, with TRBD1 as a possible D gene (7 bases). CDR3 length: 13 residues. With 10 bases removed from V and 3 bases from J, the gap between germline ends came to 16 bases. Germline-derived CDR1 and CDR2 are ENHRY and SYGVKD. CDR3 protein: CATGRQGGYEQYF. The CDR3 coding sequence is TGTGCCACGGGGCGGCAGGGGGGCTACGAGCAGTACTTC.

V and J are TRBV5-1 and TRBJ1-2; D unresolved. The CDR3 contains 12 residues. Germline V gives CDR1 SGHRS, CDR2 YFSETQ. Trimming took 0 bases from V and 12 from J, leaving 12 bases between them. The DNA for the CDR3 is TGCGCCAGCAGCTTGGCCAAGGAGGCCCACACCTTC. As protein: CASSLAKEAHTF.

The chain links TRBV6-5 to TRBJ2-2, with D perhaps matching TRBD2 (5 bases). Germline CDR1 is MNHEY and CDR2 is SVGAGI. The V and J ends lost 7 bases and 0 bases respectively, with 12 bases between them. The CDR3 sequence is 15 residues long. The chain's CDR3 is CASKLGRANTGELFF. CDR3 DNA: TGTGCCAGCAAACTAGGCCGGGCGAACACCGGGGAGCTGTTTTTT.

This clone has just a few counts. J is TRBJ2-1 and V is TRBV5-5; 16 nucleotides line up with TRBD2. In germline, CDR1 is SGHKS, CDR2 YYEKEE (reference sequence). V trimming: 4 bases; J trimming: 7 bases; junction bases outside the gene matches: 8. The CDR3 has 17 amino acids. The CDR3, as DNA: TGTGCCAGCAGCGAAAGGCGGGGACTAGCGGGAGGGAATGAGCAGTTCTTC. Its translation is CASSERRGLAGGNEQFF.

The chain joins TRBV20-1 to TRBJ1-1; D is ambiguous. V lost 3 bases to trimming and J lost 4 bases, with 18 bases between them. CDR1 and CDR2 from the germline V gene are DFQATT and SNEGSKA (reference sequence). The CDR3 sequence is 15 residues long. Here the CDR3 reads CSASAPRDAITEAFF. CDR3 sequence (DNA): TGCAGTGCTAGTGCCCCCCGGGATGCAATCACTGAAGCTTTCTTT.

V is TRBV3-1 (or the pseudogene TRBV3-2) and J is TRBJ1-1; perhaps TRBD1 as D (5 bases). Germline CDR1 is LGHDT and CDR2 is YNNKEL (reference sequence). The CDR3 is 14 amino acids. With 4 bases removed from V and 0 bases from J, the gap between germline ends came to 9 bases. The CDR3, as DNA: TGTGCCAGCAGCCCGACAGCCCTGAACACTGAAGCTTTCTTT. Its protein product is CASSPTALNTEAFF.

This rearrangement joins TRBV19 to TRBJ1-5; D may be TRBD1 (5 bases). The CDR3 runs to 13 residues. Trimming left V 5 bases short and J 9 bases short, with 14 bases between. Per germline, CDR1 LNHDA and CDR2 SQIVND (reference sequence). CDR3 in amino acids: CASSGQGQGPQHF. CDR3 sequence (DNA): TGTGCCAGTAGTGGCCAGGGCCAGGGGCCCCAGCATTTT.

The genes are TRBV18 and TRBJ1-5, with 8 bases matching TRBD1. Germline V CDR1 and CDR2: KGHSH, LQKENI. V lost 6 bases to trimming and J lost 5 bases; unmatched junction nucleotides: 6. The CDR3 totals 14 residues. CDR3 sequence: CASSTGQGHQPQHF. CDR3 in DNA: TGTGCCAGCTCTACAGGACAGGGTCATCAGCCCCAGCATTTT.

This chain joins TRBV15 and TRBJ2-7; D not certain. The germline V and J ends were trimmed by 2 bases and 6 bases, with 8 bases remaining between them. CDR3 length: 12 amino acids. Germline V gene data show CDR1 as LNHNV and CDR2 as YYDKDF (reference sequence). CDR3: CATSRYNLEQYF. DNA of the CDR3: TGTGCCACCAGCAGATATAATCTCGAGCAGTACTTC.

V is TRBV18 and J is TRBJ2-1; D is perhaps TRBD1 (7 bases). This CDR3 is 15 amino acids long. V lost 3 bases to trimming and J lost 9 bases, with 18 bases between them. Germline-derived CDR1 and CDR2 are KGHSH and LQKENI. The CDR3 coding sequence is TGTGCCAGCTCACCTTCTGCAGGGGGGTTCAGTGAGCAGTTCTTC. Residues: CASSPSAGGFSEQFF.

The CDR3 sequence: CASSMPGASGYTF. DNA of the CDR3: TGTGCCAGTAGTATGCCAGGGGCAAGTGGCTACACCTTC. The chain employs TRBV19 and TRBJ1-2, with a weak D call TRBD1 (6 bases). With 3 bases removed from V and 7 bases from J, the gap between germline ends came to 12 bases. The CDR3 runs 13 residues. Germline CDR1 LNHDA, CDR2 SQIVND (reference sequence).

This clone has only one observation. The CDR3 sequence: CASSARDYGSNQPQHF. The CDR3, as DNA: TGTGCCAGCAGCGCCCGGGACTACGGTAGCAATCAGCCCCAGCATTTT. The gene calls are TRBV7-8 and TRBJ1-5, with a weak D call TRBD1 (5 bases). Germline V gene sequence: CDR1 SGHVS, CDR2 FQNEAQ. The ends were cut back, 5 bases at V and 0 bases at J, with 14 bases in the middle. The CDR3 is 16 amino acids.

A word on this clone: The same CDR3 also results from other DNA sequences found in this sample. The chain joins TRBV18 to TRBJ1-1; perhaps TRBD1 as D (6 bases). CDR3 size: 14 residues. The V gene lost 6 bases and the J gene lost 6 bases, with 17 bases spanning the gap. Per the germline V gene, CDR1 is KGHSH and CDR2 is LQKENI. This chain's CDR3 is CASSLLGQKPEAFF. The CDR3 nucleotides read TGTGCCAGCTCTCTCCTAGGACAGAAACCTGAAGCTTTCTTT.

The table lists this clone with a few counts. The CDR3 spells CASSWRGDSPLHF. DNA for the CDR3: TGTGCCAGTAGTTGGAGAGGTGATTCACCCCTCCACTTT. The chain joins TRBV19 to TRBJ1-6, with D unresolved. The CDR3 is made up of 13 amino acids. CDR1 is LNHDA and CDR2 is SQIVND in the germline V gene (reference sequence). Trimming took 5 bases from V and 8 from J, leaving 10 bases between them.

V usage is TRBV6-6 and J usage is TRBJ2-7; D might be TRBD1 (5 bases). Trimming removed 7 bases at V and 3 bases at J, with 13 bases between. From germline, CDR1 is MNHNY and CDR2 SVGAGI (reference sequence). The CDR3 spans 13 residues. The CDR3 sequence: CASNPTGVYEQYF. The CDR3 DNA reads TGTGCCAGCAATCCCACAGGAGTCTACGAGCAGTACTTC.

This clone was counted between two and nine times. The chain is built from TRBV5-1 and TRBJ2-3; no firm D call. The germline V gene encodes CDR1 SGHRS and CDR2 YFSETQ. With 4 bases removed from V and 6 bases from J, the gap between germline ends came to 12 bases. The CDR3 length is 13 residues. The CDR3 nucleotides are TGCGCCAGCAGCCCCGGTTCGAGCGATACGCAGTATTTT. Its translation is CASSPGSSDTQYF. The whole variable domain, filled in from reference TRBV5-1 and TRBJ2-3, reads KAGVTQTPRYLIKTRGQQVTLSCSPISGHRSVSWYQQTPGQGLQFLFEYFSETQRNKGNFPGRFSGRQFSNSRSEMNVSTLELGDSALYLCASSPGSSDTQYFGPGTRLTVL.

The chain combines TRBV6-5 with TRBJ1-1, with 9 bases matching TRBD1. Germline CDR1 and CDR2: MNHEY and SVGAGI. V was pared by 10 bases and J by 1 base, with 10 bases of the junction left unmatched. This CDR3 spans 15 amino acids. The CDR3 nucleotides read TGTGCCATTCGACAGGGGGGTCCTTCGAACACTGAAGCTTTCTTT. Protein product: CAIRQGGPSNTEAFF.

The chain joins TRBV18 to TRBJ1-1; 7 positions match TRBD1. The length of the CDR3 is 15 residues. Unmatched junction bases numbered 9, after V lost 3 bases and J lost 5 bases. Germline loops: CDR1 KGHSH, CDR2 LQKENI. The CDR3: CASSPPSTGDTEAFF. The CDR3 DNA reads TGTGCCAGCTCACCGCCCAGTACAGGGGATACTGAAGCTTTCTTT.

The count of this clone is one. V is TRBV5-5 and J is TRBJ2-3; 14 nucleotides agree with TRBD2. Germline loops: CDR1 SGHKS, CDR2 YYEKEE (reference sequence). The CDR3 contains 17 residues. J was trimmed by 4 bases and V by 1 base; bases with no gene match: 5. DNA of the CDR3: TGTGCCAGCAGCTTGAAGGGACTAGCGGGGGATCCAGATACGCAGTATTTT. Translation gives CASSLKGLAGDPDTQYF. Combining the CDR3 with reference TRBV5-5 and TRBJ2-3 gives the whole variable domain DAGVTQSPTHLIKTRGQQVTLRCSPISGHKSVSWYQQVLGQGPQFIFQYYEKEERGRGNFPDRFSARQFPNYSSELNVNALLLGDSALYLCASSLKGLAGDPDTQYFGPGTRLTVL.

In nucleotides, the CDR3 is TGCGCCAGCAGCGACTCCGGGACAGGGCTCTACAATGAGCAGTTCTTC. As protein: CASSDSGTGLYNEQFF. The chain uses TRBV5-1 and TRBJ2-1; 9 positions agree with TRBD1. Germline-derived CDR1 and CDR2 are SGHRS and YFSETQ. This CDR3 comprises 16 residues. The V gene end was trimmed by 4 bases and the J gene end by 3 bases; junction bases not matched to a gene: 8.

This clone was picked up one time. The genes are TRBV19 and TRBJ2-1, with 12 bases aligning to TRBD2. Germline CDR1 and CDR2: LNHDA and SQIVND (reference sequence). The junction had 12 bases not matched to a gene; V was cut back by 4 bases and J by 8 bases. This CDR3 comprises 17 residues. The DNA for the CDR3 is TGTGCCAGTAGTACAACCAAACTAGCGGGGGGCTCCCATGAGCAGTTCTTC. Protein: CASSTTKLAGGSHEQFF.

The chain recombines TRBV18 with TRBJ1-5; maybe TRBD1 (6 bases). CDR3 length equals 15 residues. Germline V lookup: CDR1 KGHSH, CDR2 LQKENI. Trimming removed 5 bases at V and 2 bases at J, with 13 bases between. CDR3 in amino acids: CASSTNRVGNQPQHF. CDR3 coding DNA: TGTGCCAGCTCAACCAACAGGGTTGGCAATCAGCCCCAGCATTTT.

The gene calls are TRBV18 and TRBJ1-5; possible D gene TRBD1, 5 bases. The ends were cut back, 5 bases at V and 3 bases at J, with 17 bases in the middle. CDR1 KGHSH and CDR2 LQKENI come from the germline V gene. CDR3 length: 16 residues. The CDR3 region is CASSGGGRGFNQPQHF. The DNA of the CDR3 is TGTGCCAGCTCAGGGGGAGGGCGCGGGTTCAATCAGCCCCAGCATTTT.

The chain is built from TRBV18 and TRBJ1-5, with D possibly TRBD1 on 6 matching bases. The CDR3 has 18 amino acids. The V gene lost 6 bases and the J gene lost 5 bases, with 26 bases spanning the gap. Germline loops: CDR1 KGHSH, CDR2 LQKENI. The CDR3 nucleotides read TGTGCCAGCTCTCGTGTTGAGCAGGGGAAGGGAGGGGATCAGCCCCAGCATTTT. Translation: CASSRVEQGKGGDQPQHF.

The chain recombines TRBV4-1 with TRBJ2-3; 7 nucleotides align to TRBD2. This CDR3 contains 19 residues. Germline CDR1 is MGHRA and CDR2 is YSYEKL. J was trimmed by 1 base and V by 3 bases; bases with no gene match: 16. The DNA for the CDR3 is TGCGCCAGCAGCCATGAGTCGCCTTTAGCGGGTTTGGGCACAGATACGCAGTATTTT. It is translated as CASSHESPLAGLGTDTQYF.